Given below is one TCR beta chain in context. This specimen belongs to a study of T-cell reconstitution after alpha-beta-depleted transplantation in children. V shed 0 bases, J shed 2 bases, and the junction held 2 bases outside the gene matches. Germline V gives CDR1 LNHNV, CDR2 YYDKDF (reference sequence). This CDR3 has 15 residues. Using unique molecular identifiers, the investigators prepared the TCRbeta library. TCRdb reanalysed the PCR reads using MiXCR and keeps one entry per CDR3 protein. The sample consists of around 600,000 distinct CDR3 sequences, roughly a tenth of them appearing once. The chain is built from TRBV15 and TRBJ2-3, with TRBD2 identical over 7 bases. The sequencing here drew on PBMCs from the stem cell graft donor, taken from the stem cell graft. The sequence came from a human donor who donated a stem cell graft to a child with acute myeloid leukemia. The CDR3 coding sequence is TGTGCCACCAGCAGAGATGGGACTACCACAGATACGCAGTATTTT. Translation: CATSRDGTTTDTQYF.